This T cell receptor (beta chain) is drawn from a study of control samples from healthy donors and cancer patients (dated by TCRdb to 2019 to 2021). The CDR3 spans 14 residues, from the cysteine through the phenylalanine. The sequence is cut down to CDR3 DNA, 42 bases in frame from base 1. CDR1 and CDR2 were assigned from the germline V gene (reference sequence) as MNHEY and SMNVEV. V loses 4 bases, J loses 2 bases, and the germline ends lie 12 bases apart. Library generation was performed with the immunoSEQ multiplex PCR assay. The source is immuneACCESS, and TCRdb retained only in-frame sequences with V and J called. Part of the clones is not carried over; for the studies checked, unresolved V genes explain less than half of this, and the remainder is unexplained. This sample is represented by about 410,000 clones; 90% of them were singletons. Jointly, the top ten make up about 6.3% of the sample.

This clone was recorded once. Its antigen is unknown. No base qualities exist here, and no much larger clone lies one base off it. Source material: PBMCs. The TCR comes from a man aged 40-49 years with head and neck cancer. The rearranged segments are TRBV27 and TRBJ2-7; a tentative D match to TRBD1 spans 5 bases. The DNA reads TGTGCCAGCAGTTCCGGCAGGACACCCTACGAGCAGTACTTC. Its protein reads: CASSSGRTPYEQYF.